This TCR beta chain emerged from a study of T cells expressing NK-cell markers. Study details: Investigators obtained TCR beta repertoires from sorted CD3+CD56+NKG2C+, CD3+CD56+NKG2C- and CD3+CD56-NKG2C+ T cells. Study-level findings and limits: Expanded clones of NKG2C+ T cells had an unclear HCMV specificity. Dominant NKG2C+ clonotypes made up roughly 1.0-7.0% of CD8+ T cells in roughly 6 donors. The same clonotypes also predominated in the CD3+CD56-NKG2C+ fraction of several donors.

CDR1 SGHVS and CDR2 FQNEAQ come from the germline V gene. There are 16 residues in the CDR3. TCRdb reprocessed the 5' RACE reads, keeping one entry per CDR3 protein, no DNA. Its table records under 600,000 distinct CDR3 sequences. Turning to this clonotype: The antigen is not known.

V and J are TRBV7-8 and TRBJ2-1. The sample was blood T cells: a sorted CD56 or NKG2C T cell subset, CD4+ or CD8+ T cells, or bulk PBMC T cells (not recorded which). The TCR originated in a woman between 50 and 59 years old in good health. CDR3 residues: CASSLSGSRSYNEQFF.